Below are 23 T cell receptor beta chains sequenced from a single sample in a study of T cell responses to AZD1222 COVID-19 vaccine. Data came from immunoSEQ multiplex PCR; TCRdb stores just in-frame clones and leaves some out. The sample has about 120,000 clones, roughly 91% seen once. Source: peripheral blood, taken 28 days after the second AZD1222 dose. The receptors were gathered from an adult who received the AZD1222 COVID-19 vaccine.

The J gene is TRBJ2-7, the V gene TRBV12-3 or TRBV12-4; D remains ambiguous. Trimming left V 3 bases short and J 6 bases short, with 6 bases between. The CDR3 extends over 11 amino acids. DNA for the CDR3: TGTGCCAGCAGTTTTAGAGGCGAGCAGTACTTC. Its protein product is CASSFRGEQYF.

This clone is a singleton in its sample. The chain combines TRBV20-1 with TRBJ1-1, with D hard to call. The CDR3 covers 11 residues. V was cut by 7 bases and J by 0 bases, with 6 bases left in between. CDR1 DFQATT and CDR2 SNEGSKA come from the germline V gene (reference sequence). The CDR3 coding sequence is TGCAGTGTCTATCTGAACACTGAAGCTTTCTTT. The encoded protein is CSVYLNTEAFF.

The V gene is TRBV27, the J gene TRBJ2-7, with D hard to call. The CDR3 spans 11 residues. Trimming took 7 bases from V and 0 from J, leaving 4 bases between them. Germline V gene lookup returns CDR1 MNHEY and CDR2 SMNVEV (reference sequence). CDR3 sequence: CASKSSYEQYF. The CDR3 DNA is TGTGCCAGCAAAAGCTCCTACGAGCAGTACTTC.

V is TRBV9 and J is TRBJ2-3; D may be TRBD1 (5 bases). The length of the CDR3 is 14 residues. Between the trimmed V and J ends, which lost 0 bases and 5 bases, there was a span of 10 bases. Germline V lookup: CDR1 SGDLS, CDR2 YYNGEE. Here the CDR3 DNA reads TGTGCCAGCAGCGTAGAGGGTAGGGGAGATACGCAGTATTTT. The encoded protein is CASSVEGRGDTQYF.

This chain links TRBV10-1 with TRBJ1-5; a weak D match, TRBD1 (5 bases). Germline V gene lookup returns CDR1 WNHNN and CDR2 SYGVQD (reference sequence). V lost 3 bases and J lost 5, with 17 bases in between. The CDR3 consists of 16 residues. The CDR3 region is CASSDLAGPSYQPQHF. The CDR3 DNA is TGCGCCAGCAGTGACTTAGCGGGACCCTCCTATCAGCCCCAGCATTTT.

The chain employs TRBV5-4 and TRBJ2-7; the match to TRBD2 covers 7 bases. This CDR3 has 14 residues. V was pared by 3 bases and J by 1 base, with 4 bases of the junction left unmatched. CDR1 and CDR2 from the germline V gene are SGHNT and YYREEE (reference sequence). DNA for the CDR3: TGTGCCAGCAGCTCTTTAGCGGGTTCCTACGAGCAGTACTTC. Its protein is CASSSLAGSYEQYF.

This clone has only one observation. The chain is built from TRBV6-5 and TRBJ2-1; possible D gene TRBD2, 6 bases. The V gene's germline CDR1 is MNHEY and CDR2 SVGAGI. CDR3 length equals 15 residues. V lost 7 bases to trimming and J lost 8 bases, with 21 bases between them. The CDR3 protein is CASIELNMGLHEQFF. The CDR3 bases are TGTGCCAGCATCGAATTAAATATGGGACTTCATGAGCAGTTCTTC.

The chain couples TRBV6-1 to TRBJ2-5, with TRBD1 matching over 7 bases. Germline CDR1 reads MNHNS; CDR2 reads SASEGT. V trimming: 2 bases; J trimming: 2 bases; junction bases outside the gene matches: 2. The CDR3 has 14 amino acids. The CDR3 is CASSEPDRQETQYF. CDR3 nucleotide sequence: TGTGCCAGCAGTGAACCGGACAGGCAAGAGACCCAGTACTTC.

This clone has just one count. The chain carries TRBV4-1 and TRBJ1-2; D is undetermined. The V gene's germline CDR1 is MGHRA and CDR2 YSYEKL. V was pared by 0 bases and J by 2 bases, with 10 bases between. The CDR3 consists of 15 residues. CDR3 in amino acids: CASSQDVEGNYGYTF. CDR3 DNA sequence: TGCGCCAGCAGCCAAGATGTTGAGGGAAACTATGGCTACACCTTC.

This clone was counted a single time. This sequence joins TRBV6-1 and TRBJ1-5; 7 bases agree with TRBD1. The CDR3 has 15 residues. Per germline, CDR1 MNHNS and CDR2 SASEGT. Trimming removed 2 bases from V and 6 bases from J; junction bases left unmatched: 7. CDR3 sequence (DNA): TGTGCCAGCAGTGAAAGGGGGCAGGGGGTTCAGCCCCAGCATTTT. It codes for CASSERGQGVQPQHF.

The rearrangement joins TRBV7-9 to TRBJ1-1; D call uncertain. The V end was cut by 4 bases, the J end by 2 bases, with 8 bases between. The CDR3 spans 13 residues. Germline lookup yields CDR1 SEHNR and CDR2 FQNEAQ (reference sequence). The CDR3 spells CASSSQVNTEAFF. The CDR3 DNA reads TGTGCCAGCAGCTCCCAGGTAAACACTGAAGCTTTCTTT.

The V gene is TRBV6-5, the J gene TRBJ1-1; the D is unclear. This CDR3 contains 14 residues. Germline CDR1 and CDR2: MNHEY and SVGAGI. Trimming cost V 0 bases and J 5 bases, with 10 bases left between them. The CDR3 reads CASSYSSKGTEAFF. CDR3 bases: TGTGCCAGCAGTTACTCGTCTAAGGGTACTGAAGCTTTCTTT.

The chain combines TRBV6-5 with TRBJ2-3, with a tentative D call TRBD2 (5 bases). Germline V gene lookup returns CDR1 MNHEY and CDR2 SVGAGI. Trimming took off 6 bases at V and 2 bases at J, with 9 bases between the two ends. The CDR3 covers 13 residues. CDR3 DNA sequence: TGTGCCAGCAGCCTGGACTCCACAGATACGCAGTATTTT. Its translation: CASSLDSTDTQYF.

The chain combines TRBV5-6 with TRBJ2-2, with D unresolved. Per the germline V gene, CDR1 is SGHDT and CDR2 is YYEEEE. The V and J ends lost 0 bases and 3 bases respectively, with 12 bases between them. This CDR3 region has 16 residues. The CDR3 loop reads CASSLGHWVDTGELFF. The CDR3 DNA follows: TGTGCCAGCAGCTTGGGACACTGGGTTGACACCGGGGAGCTGTTTTTT. The whole variable domain, remainder taken from reference TRBV5-6 and TRBJ2-2, is DAGVTQSPTHLIKTRGQQVTLRCSPKSGHDTVSWYQQALGQGPQFIFQYYEEEERQRGNFPDRFSGHQFPNYSSELNVNALLLGDSALYLCASSLGHWVDTGELFFGEGSRLTVL.

This chain connects TRBV11-2 to TRBJ2-5; D ambiguous. Looked up from germline, CDR1 is SGHAT and CDR2 is FQNNGV. This CDR3 comprises 11 residues. V was clipped by 5 bases and J by 5 bases, with 6 bases between them. DNA of the CDR3: TGTGCCAGCAGCCTGGGGGAGACCCAGTACTTC. Translating it yields CASSLGETQYF.

V gene TRBV5-1 combines with J gene TRBJ2-7; D may match TRBD1 or TRBD2 (5 bases each). This CDR3 has 13 amino acids. V shed 8 bases and J shed 2 bases, with 14 bases lying between them. Germline CDR1 reads SGHRS; CDR2 reads YFSETQ. CDR3 region: CASQKSGPYEQYF. The CDR3 region has the DNA TGCGCCAGTCAAAAATCGGGACCCTACGAGCAGTACTTC.

The chain combines TRBV6-2 or TRBV6-3 with TRBJ1-1, with TRBD1 matching 8 bases. The CDR3 consists of 15 residues. Germline V gene sequence: CDR1 MNHEY, CDR2 SVGEGT. Trimming cost V 2 bases and J 8 bases; bases outside gene matches: 10. The CDR3 spells CASSYGGTGREEAFF. As DNA, the CDR3 is TGTGCCAGCAGTTACGGCGGGACAGGTCGAGAAGAAGCTTTCTTT.

V gene TRBV21-1 combines with J gene TRBJ1-2; the table's D call TRBD1 went unverified against the DNA. TRBV21-1 is a known pseudogene. This CDR3 comprises 16 residues. The CDR3 sequence is CASSKWDRGRGYGYTF. As DNA, the CDR3 is TGTGCCAGCAGCAAATGGGACAGGGGGCGCGGGTATGGCTACACCTTC.

This clone was seen just once. The chain is built from TRBV7-2 and TRBJ2-5, with D possibly matching TRBD2 (5 bases). The CDR3 has 16 amino acids. Trimming pared 1 base from V and 4 bases from J, leaving 16 bases between. The germline V gene encodes CDR1 SGHTA and CDR2 FQGNSA. CDR3 nucleotide sequence: TGTGCCAGCAGCTTAGGAGGAGGACCCGGGGTAGAGACCCAGTACTTC. Translation gives CASSLGGGPGVETQYF.

The chain is built from TRBV18 and TRBJ2-7; tentative D call: TRBD1 (5 bases). The germline V gene has CDR1 KGHSH and CDR2 LQKENI. This CDR3 comprises 14 residues. V gave up 3 bases and J gave up 7 bases, with 16 bases separating them. This chain's CDR3 is CASSPGPRGREQYF. CDR3 nucleotide sequence: TGTGCCAGCTCACCCGGGCCAAGGGGTAGGGAGCAGTACTTC.

The V call is TRBV6-5, the J call TRBJ1-2; D possibly corresponds to TRBD1 (6 bases). Germline V gene sequence: CDR1 MNHEY, CDR2 SVGAGI. CDR3 length: 12 residues. V lost 8 bases and J 3 bases, leaving 10 bases between the germline ends. The CDR3 region is CASGTGYYGYTF. In nucleotides, the CDR3 is TGTGCCAGCGGAACAGGGTACTATGGCTACACCTTC.

The genes are TRBV7-2 and TRBJ2-3; D is undetermined. The CDR3 loop spans 15 amino acids. Trimming cost V 0 bases and J 10 bases, with 17 bases left between them. Germline V CDR1 and CDR2: SGHTA, FQGNSA. The CDR3 loop reads CASSLAWTTPHAQYF. The CDR3 nucleotides read TGTGCCAGCAGCTTAGCGTGGACCACTCCCCATGCGCAGTATTTT.

The chain links TRBV5-1 to TRBJ2-2; D not resolved. CDR3 length: 14 amino acids. V was trimmed by 4 bases and J by 6 bases, leaving 13 bases between them. Germline V gene lookup returns CDR1 SGHRS and CDR2 YFSETQ. The CDR3 is CASSPGVVPGELFF. In nucleotides, the CDR3 is TGCGCCAGCAGCCCTGGGGTGGTACCCGGGGAGCTGTTTTTT.